This is a list of T cell receptor beta chains from one sample in a study of blood T cell repertoires in COVID-19. Method: immunoSEQ multiplex PCR; TCRdb's copy keeps in-frame clones and lacks some. The sample has around 110,000 clones, 90% seen once; the top ten hold 1.5% to 2%. Sequencing used peripheral blood. The source of these receptors is a human donor with active COVID-19. The donor label of this sample is uncertain. CDR3s include the opening cysteine and the closing phenylalanine or tryptophan. The order of the fields is clone size, V gene, D gene, J gene, CDR3 protein, CDR3 DNA. A D gene is named only where the DNA matches it firmly. Only part of the rows carry a size: once, few, many, or a class if the clone is expanded.

>.|TRBV10-3|.|TRBJ1-1
CATRDTAEAFF
TGTGCCACCAGAGATACGGCTGAAGCTTTCTTT
>.|TRBV28|TRBD1|TRBJ2-7
CASSDPTRTGKYEQYF
TGTGCCAGCAGTGATCCTACAAGGACAGGGAAATACGAGCAGTACTTC
>once|TRBV2|.|TRBJ1-1
CASRDSMNTEAFF
TGTGCCAGCAGAGACAGTATGAACACTGAAGCTTTCTTT
>.|TRBV7-3|.|TRBJ2-1
CASRFEGPGADEQFF
TGTGCCAGCAGATTCGAGGGTCCAGGTGCCGATGAGCAGTTCTTC
>.|TRBV5-6|TRBD1|TRBJ2-4
CASSPLMGQGAKNIQYF
TGTGCCAGCAGCCCACTTATGGGACAGGGGGCCAAAAACATTCAGTACTTC
>.|TRBV5-1|TRBD2|TRBJ2-3
CASSSRVEREDTQYF
TGCGCCAGCAGCTCAAGGGTTGAGCGGGAAGATACGCAGTATTTT
>.|TRBV3-1/TRBV3-2|TRBD1|TRBJ2-5
CASSLRQGGETQYF
TGTGCCAGCAGCCTCCGACAGGGCGGCGAGACCCAGTACTTC
>.|TRBV28|.|TRBJ1-4
CASIPGDVGNEKLFF
TGTGCCAGCATCCCAGGGGATGTTGGTAATGAAAAACTGTTTTTT
>.|TRBV5-1|TRBD2|TRBJ2-3
CASSRVTSGLDTQYF
TGCGCCAGCAGCCGAGTGACTAGCGGGTTAGATACGCAGTATTTT
>.|TRBV3-1/TRBV3-2|.|TRBJ2-1
CASSSGTGLEQFF
TGTGCCAGCAGCTCGGGCACAGGGTTGGAGCAGTTCTTC
>.|TRBV4-3|.|TRBJ2-3
CASSQEPGHSTDTQYF
TGCGCCAGCAGCCAAGAACCGGGACATAGCACAGATACGCAGTATTTT